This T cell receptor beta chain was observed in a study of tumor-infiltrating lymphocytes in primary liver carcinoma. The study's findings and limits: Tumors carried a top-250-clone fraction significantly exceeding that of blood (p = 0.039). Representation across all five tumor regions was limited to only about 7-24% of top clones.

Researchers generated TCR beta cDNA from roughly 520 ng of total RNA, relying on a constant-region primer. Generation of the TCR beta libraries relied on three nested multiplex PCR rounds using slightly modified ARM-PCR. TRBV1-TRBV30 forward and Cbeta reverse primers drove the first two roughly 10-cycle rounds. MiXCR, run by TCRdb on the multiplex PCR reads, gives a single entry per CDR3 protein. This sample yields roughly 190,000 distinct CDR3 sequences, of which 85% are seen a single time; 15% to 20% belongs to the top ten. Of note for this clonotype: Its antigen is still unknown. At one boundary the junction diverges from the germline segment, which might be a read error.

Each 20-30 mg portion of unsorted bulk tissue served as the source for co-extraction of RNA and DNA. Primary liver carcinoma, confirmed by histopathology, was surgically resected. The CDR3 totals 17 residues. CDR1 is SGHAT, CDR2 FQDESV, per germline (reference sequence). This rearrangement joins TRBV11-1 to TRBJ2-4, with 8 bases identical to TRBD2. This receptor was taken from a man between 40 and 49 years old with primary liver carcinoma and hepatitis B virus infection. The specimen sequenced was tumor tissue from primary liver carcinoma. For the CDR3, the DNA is TGCACCAGCAGCTTTCCCGGGACTAGAGGGACCAAAGACATTCAGTACTTC. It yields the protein CTSSFPGTRGTKDIQYF.